The 27 T cell receptor beta chains presented below share a single source sample, sequenced in a study of T cells in tuberculosis (dated by TCRdb to the late 2010s). Library preparation used the immunoSEQ multiplex PCR assay. Sourced from immuneACCESS, this table was stored by TCRdb with only in-frame sequences that have V and J called. A share of the clones is absent; for the studies checked, an unresolved V gene accounts for under half, and the remainder has no known explanation. The sample has some 31,000 clones on record, 75% to 95% of them singletons. The top ten constitute approximately 2.4% of the sample. The time point label here, explained by the study, means: new active TB diagnosis, blood taken before or within 7 days of starting treatment. The input for sequencing was PBMCs, taken at tuberculosis diagnosis. The receptors originated from an adult with tuberculosis.

The J gene is TRBJ1-6, the V gene TRBV11-2; D perhaps matches TRBD1 (5 bases). There are 13 residues in the CDR3. From germline, CDR1 is SGHAT and CDR2 FQNNGV. V was pared by 2 bases and J by 8 bases, with 7 bases between. In DNA, the CDR3 is TGTGCCAGCAGCTTACGGGGGGATTCACCCCTCCACTTT. Translation: CASSLRGDSPLHF.

The gene calls are TRBV7-2 and TRBJ1-2, with D possibly matching TRBD1 (5 bases). The length of the CDR3 is 16 residues. The germline V gene has CDR1 SGHTA and CDR2 FQGNSA. V was shortened by 2 bases and J by 5 bases, with 18 bases between the two germline ends. Written as DNA, the CDR3 is TGTGCCAGCAGCTTACCCAGGGTATTGGCCCTGTATGGCTACACCTTC. This gives the protein CASSLPRVLALYGYTF. The whole variable domain, remainder taken from reference TRBV7-2 and TRBJ1-2, is GAGVSQSPSNKVTEKGKDVELRCDPISGHTALYWYRQSLGQGLEFLIYFQGNSAPDKSGLPSDRFSAERTGGSVSTLTIQRTQQEDSAVYLCASSLPRVLALYGYTFGSGTRLTVV.

V usage is TRBV19 and J usage is TRBJ2-5, with D maybe TRBD2 (6 bases). V gave up 5 bases and J gave up 1 base, with 11 bases separating them. The CDR3 has 14 amino acids. Germline CDR1 reads LNHDA; CDR2 reads SQIVND (reference sequence). CDR3 region: CASSYGGTQETQYF. The CDR3 coding sequence is TGTGCCAGTAGTTACGGCGGGACCCAAGAGACCCAGTACTTC.

V is TRBV5-4 and J is TRBJ1-4, with 9 bases identical to TRBD1. Germline CDR1 and CDR2: SGHNT and YYREEE (reference sequence). The CDR3 consists of 14 residues. The junction had 4 bases not matched to a gene; V was cut back by 4 bases and J by 6 bases. This chain's CDR3 is CASSQRTGDEKLFF. The CDR3 bases are TGTGCCAGCAGCCAACGGACAGGGGATGAAAAACTGTTTTTT.

This clone is a singleton in its sample. The rearrangement uses TRBV19 and TRBJ2-6; D not certain. The CDR3 sequence is 16 residues long. Trimming pared 5 bases from V and 0 bases from J, leaving 11 bases between. The V gene's germline CDR1 is LNHDA and CDR2 SQIVND (reference sequence). CDR3 region: CASSPPGHSGANVLTF. In nucleotides, the CDR3 is TGTGCCAGTAGTCCCCCGGGTCACTCTGGGGCCAACGTCCTGACTTTC.

This chain connects TRBV6-5 to TRBJ2-1; tentative D call: TRBD2 (5 bases). The CDR3 covers 15 residues. The germline V and J ends were trimmed by 6 bases and 4 bases, with 16 bases remaining between them. Germline CDR1 is MNHEY and CDR2 is SVGAGI. CDR3 protein: CASSSSSRGYNEQFF. CDR3 nucleotides: TGTGCCAGCAGCTCCTCGAGCCGGGGATACAATGAGCAGTTCTTC.

V usage is TRBV5-6 and J usage is TRBJ2-7; the D is unclear. CDR1 is SGHDT and CDR2 is YYEEEE in the germline V gene. Deletions cut 0 bases from V and 0 bases from J, with 7 bases between. This CDR3 spans 14 amino acids. The CDR3 loop reads CASSLGAGSYEQYV. CDR3 DNA: TGTGCCAGCAGCTTGGGGGCAGGCTCCTACGAGCAGTACGTC.

The V gene is TRBV7-8, the J gene TRBJ1-2; possible D gene TRBD1, 6 bases. V was shortened by 0 bases and J by 6 bases, with 17 bases between the two germline ends. The CDR3 extends over 16 amino acids. CDR1 is SGHVS, CDR2 FQNEAQ, per germline. CDR3 sequence: CASSLAAGAVVDGYTF. In DNA, the CDR3 is TGTGCCAGCAGCTTAGCGGCGGGGGCAGTAGTGGATGGCTACACCTTC.

This clone was observed once. The chain uses TRBV27 and TRBJ1-3; no clear D gene. V was shortened by 5 bases and J by 5 bases, with 10 bases between the two germline ends. This CDR3 spans 13 amino acids. The germline gives CDR1 MNHEY, CDR2 SMNVEV (reference sequence). CDR3 sequence reads: CASSPGARNTIYF. The DNA of the CDR3 is TGTGCCAGCAGTCCAGGTGCCAGAAACACCATATATTTT.

The V and J genes are TRBV5-4 and TRBJ2-2; 7 bases fit TRBD2. The CDR3 runs to 17 residues. V lost 5 bases to trimming and J lost 0 bases; unmatched junction nucleotides: 10. The V gene's germline CDR1 is SGHNT and CDR2 YYREEE (reference sequence). The CDR3 sequence: CASSSPGGGANTGELFF. In DNA, the CDR3 is TGTGCCAGCAGTTCCCCGGGCGGGGGAGCGAACACCGGGGAGCTGTTTTTT.

The CDR3 protein is CASSYGGVQETQYF. CDR3 sequence (DNA): TGTGCCAGCAGCTATGGGGGGGTCCAAGAGACCCAGTACTTC. This rearrangement joins TRBV7-2 to TRBJ2-5; 7 nucleotides align to TRBD2. Germline assignment: CDR1 SGHTA and CDR2 FQGNSA. Trimming at V came to 4 bases and at J to 1 base, leaving 3 bases not matched to a gene. The CDR3 sequence is 14 residues long.

CDR3 in DNA: TGTGCCAGCTCACTCCTGACGACTCGAACTAATGAGCAGTTCTTC. It is translated as CASSLLTTRTNEQFF. V usage is TRBV18 and J usage is TRBJ2-1; D not resolved. This CDR3 is 15 amino acids long. The V and J ends lost 4 bases and 7 bases respectively, with 17 bases between them. Germline lookup yields CDR1 KGHSH and CDR2 LQKENI. Based on the CDR3 plus reference TRBV18 and TRBJ2-1, the full variable domain is NAGVMQNPRHLVRRRGQEARLRCSPMKGHSHVYWYRQLPEEGLKFMVYLQKENIIDESGMPKERFSAEFPKEGPSILRIQQVVRGDSAAYFCASSLLTTRTNEQFFGPGTRLTVL.

The CDR3 DNA reads as TGTGCCAGCAGCTTGGCCGGGTTTACTGAAGCTTTCTTT. It translates to CASSLAGFTEAFF. The chain couples TRBV5-8 to TRBJ1-1; D gene unclear. The V gene's germline CDR1 is SGHTS and CDR2 YDEGEE. V gave up 0 bases and J gave up 5 bases, with 8 bases separating them. The CDR3 has 13 residues. Full variable domain (remainder filled in from reference TRBV5-8 and TRBJ1-1): EAGVTQSPTHLIKTRGQQATLRCSPISGHTSVYWYQQALGLGLQFLLWYDEGEERNRGNFPPRFSGRQFPNYSSELNVNALELEDSALYLCASSLAGFTEAFFGQGTRLTVV.

The CDR3 spells CASVGREDTNEKLFF. The CDR3 coding sequence is TGTGCCAGCGTTGGACGGGAGGATACTAATGAAAAACTGTTTTTT. This rearrangement joins TRBV6-1 to TRBJ1-4; D is uncertain. This CDR3 has 15 amino acids. The germline CDR1 and CDR2 sequences are MNHNS and SASEGT. Trimming left V 8 bases short and J 2 bases short, with 15 bases between.

The chain has TRBV19 and TRBJ2-3; TRBD1 matches at 8 bases. Germline loops: CDR1 LNHDA, CDR2 SQIVND (reference sequence). The CDR3 covers 15 residues. After removal of 6 bases from V and 2 bases from J, the junction contained 7 bases not matched to a gene. The CDR3 protein is CASRGQAANTDTQYF. The CDR3 DNA sequence: TGTGCCAGTAGGGGACAGGCAGCTAACACAGATACGCAGTATTTT.

The rearrangement uses TRBV7-2 and TRBJ2-3; D might be TRBD1 (6 bases). The germline CDR1 and CDR2 sequences are SGHTA and FQGNSA. The CDR3 consists of 16 residues. Between the trimmed V and J ends, which lost 0 bases and 4 bases, there was a span of 14 bases. The CDR3 sequence: CASSLAVGAGADTQYF. The CDR3 nucleotides read TGTGCCAGCAGCTTAGCGGTGGGTGCAGGGGCAGATACGCAGTATTTT.

This sequence joins TRBV7-2 and TRBJ1-1; TRBD1 aligns across 7 bases. Trimming removed 5 bases from V and 4 bases from J; junction bases left unmatched: 22. Germline assignment: CDR1 SGHTA and CDR2 FQGNSA. The CDR3 is 19 amino acids. This chain's CDR3 is CASSPMHGTVFQRSTEAFF. CDR3 DNA sequence: TGTGCCAGCAGCCCGATGCATGGGACAGTTTTCCAACGGAGCACTGAAGCTTTCTTT.

The rearrangement uses TRBV29-1 and TRBJ1-1, with D possibly being TRBD1 (6 bases). The CDR3 is 14 residues long. V was trimmed by 6 bases and J by 3 bases, leaving 17 bases between them. Germline lookup yields CDR1 SQVTM and CDR2 ANQGSEA. The CDR3 region is CSVGKQGRDTEAFF. As DNA, the CDR3 is TGCAGCGTCGGGAAACAGGGTCGAGACACTGAAGCTTTCTTT.

The rearrangement joins TRBV5-1 to TRBJ1-2; D not certain. The CDR3 has 15 residues. Germline V gene data show CDR1 as SGHRS and CDR2 as YFSETQ. Trimming left V 7 bases short and J 4 bases short, with 20 bases between. The CDR3 DNA sequence: TGCGCCAGCCGTGGACCAGTGGAACGGGGCTATGGCTACACCTTC. Translated, it gives CASRGPVERGYGYTF.

The V call is TRBV20-1, the J call TRBJ1-2, with a possible D match to TRBD1 (6 bases). The germline V and J ends were trimmed by 3 bases and 4 bases, with 6 bases remaining between them. CDR3 length equals 11 residues. Germline assignment: CDR1 DFQATT and CDR2 SNEGSKA (reference sequence). CDR3 amino acids: CSARTGYGYTF. The CDR3 DNA is TGCAGTGCTAGGACAGGCTATGGCTACACCTTC.

CDR3 in DNA: TGTGCCAGTATGGCCCTAGAGGGTAAAAACAATCAGCCCCAGCATTTT. This translates into CASMALEGKNNQPQHF. The V call is TRBV19, the J call TRBJ1-5; no firm D call. Trimming cost V 7 bases and J 3 bases, with 19 bases left between them. The CDR3 loop spans 16 amino acids. Germline CDR1 is LNHDA and CDR2 is SQIVND (reference sequence).

A single count supports this clone. The rearrangement uses TRBV15 and TRBJ1-2, with D perhaps TRBD1 (5 bases). The CDR3 totals 14 residues. Germline V gives CDR1 LNHNV, CDR2 YYDKDF (reference sequence). The V gene lost 0 bases and the J gene lost 5 bases, with 10 bases spanning the gap. The CDR3 DNA sequence: TGTGCCACCAGCAGAGATGGGACTGGTTATGGCTACACCTTC. Translated, it gives CATSRDGTGYGYTF. Using reference TRBV15 and TRBJ1-2 for the parts outside the CDR3, the full variable domain is DAMVIQNPRYQVTQFGKPVTLSCSQTLNHNVMYWYQQKSSQAPKLLFHYYDKDFNNEADTPDNFQSRRPNTSFCFLDIRSPGLGDTAMYLCATSRDGTGYGYTFGSGTRLTVV.

This clone turned up a few times. The rearrangement joins TRBV5-1 to TRBJ2-7; D is perhaps TRBD1 (6 bases). Deletions cut 0 bases from V and 2 bases from J, with 9 bases between. CDR3 length: 14 amino acids. Germline values: CDR1 SGHRS, CDR2 YFSETQ. The CDR3: CASSLGTDTYEQYF. CDR3 nucleotides: TGCGCCAGCAGCTTGGGGACAGATACCTACGAGCAGTACTTC.

The V call is TRBV7-2, the J call TRBJ1-2; D not certain. Trimming shortened V by 1 base and J by 4 bases, and 10 bases separated the two germline ends. The CDR3 totals 14 residues. Germline V gene data show CDR1 as SGHTA and CDR2 as FQGNSA. CDR3 DNA: TGTGCCAGCAGCTTAGAGCCGGGGAGCTATGGCTACACCTTC. Encoded protein: CASSLEPGSYGYTF.

The CDR3 here is CASSQDRVGGAYNEQFF. DNA for the CDR3: TGCGCCAGCAGCCAAGATCGAGTAGGGGGGGCTTACAATGAGCAGTTCTTC. V usage is TRBV4-1 and J usage is TRBJ2-1, with D tentatively TRBD2 (7 bases). The length of the CDR3 is 17 residues. V lost 0 bases and J lost 4, with 16 bases in between. Germline lookup yields CDR1 MGHRA and CDR2 YSYEKL.

This clone was seen only once. V gene TRBV28 combines with J gene TRBJ1-1; 7 bases map to TRBD1. J was trimmed by 2 bases and V by 6 bases; bases with no gene match: 6. The CDR3 contains 14 residues. Germline lookup yields CDR1 MDHEN and CDR2 SYDVKM. In DNA form, the CDR3 reads TGTGCCAGCAGCGACAGGGCCCCTAACACTGAAGCTTTCTTT. This sequence encodes CASSDRAPNTEAFF.

The rearrangement links TRBV4-1 to TRBJ1-6; D is ambiguous. V was shortened by 0 bases and J by 1 base, with 10 bases between the two germline ends. The V gene's germline CDR1 is MGHRA and CDR2 YSYEKL. The CDR3 length is 17 residues. This CDR3 is CASSQDPAGSYNSPLHF. The DNA for the CDR3 is TGCGCCAGCAGCCAAGATCCAGCGGGGTCCTATAATTCACCCCTCCACTTT.